Reported below is one T cell receptor beta chain. Measured with immunoSEQ multiplex PCR; TCRdb has only the in-frame clones, and not every one. This table has about 190,000 clones, approximately 90% appearing once. The germline V gene encodes CDR1 LGHNA and CDR2 YNFKEQ. The V end lost 0 bases, the J end lost 7 bases, and 19 bases lay between the germline ends. The CDR3 contains 17 residues. These data are taken from a study of control samples from healthy donors and cancer patients. The sequenced sample consisted of blood. The rearrangement links TRBV4-2 to TRBJ1-5, with D tentatively TRBD1 (6 bases). The clonotype comes from a man aged 25-45 years in good health. CDR3 DNA: TGTGCCAGCAGCCAAGATGCGCGTCAGGGGATAAACCAGCCCCAGCATTTT. This encodes CASSQDARQGINQPQHF.